The clone carrying this T cell receptor (beta chain) was seen repeatedly, ten times or more. What it binds is unknown. This sample was included in a study of T-cell reconstitution after alpha-beta-depleted transplantation in children. Study outcomes and limitations: Surviving recipient T cells and intrathymic progenitors accounted for some patients' high TCRbeta diversity at day 60. Reportedly, only several hundred clones from non-depleted graft cells drove alpha-beta T-cell counts at about two months. Fresh T-cell production supplied most of the T-cell counts and diversity seen one year after transplant.

Trimming pared 5 bases from V and 5 bases from J, leaving 15 bases between. The CDR3 spans 14 residues. The TCRbeta library incorporated unique molecular identifiers. TCRdb redid the calling of the PCR reads with MiXCR, one entry per CDR3 protein. The data show over 100,000 distinct CDR3 sequences, 6% to 9% seen once. This chain uses TRBV12-3 or TRBV12-4 with TRBJ2-5, with D unclear. The sample in question was PBMCs, obtained before TCRalphabeta/CD19-depleted stem cell transplant. The TCR sequence derives from a boy aged 2 to 10 with acute lymphoblastic leukemia, due to receive a stem cell transplant. This CDR3 reads CASSPQTVRETQYF. CDR3 nucleotides: TGTGCCAGCAGTCCTCAGACTGTCCGGGAGACCCAGTACTTC.